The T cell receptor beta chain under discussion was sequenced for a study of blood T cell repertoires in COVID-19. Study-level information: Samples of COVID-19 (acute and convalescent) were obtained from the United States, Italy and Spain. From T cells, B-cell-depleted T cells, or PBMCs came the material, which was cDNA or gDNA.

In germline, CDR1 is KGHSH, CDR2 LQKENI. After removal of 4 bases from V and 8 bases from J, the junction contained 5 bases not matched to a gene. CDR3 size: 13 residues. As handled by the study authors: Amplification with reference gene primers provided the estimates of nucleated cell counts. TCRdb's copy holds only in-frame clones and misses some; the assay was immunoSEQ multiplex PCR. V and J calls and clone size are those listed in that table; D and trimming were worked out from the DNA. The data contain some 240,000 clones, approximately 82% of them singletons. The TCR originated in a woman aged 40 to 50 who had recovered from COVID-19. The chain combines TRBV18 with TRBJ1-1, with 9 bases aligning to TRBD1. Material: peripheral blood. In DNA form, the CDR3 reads TGTGCCAGCTCACAATCCGGGACAGGGGAAGCTTTCTTT. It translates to CASSQSGTGEAFF.